This T cell receptor beta chain is from a study of response to subunit inactivated influenza vaccine. Study-wide points: The authors suggested that every seasonal influenza vaccination recruits few new T cells.

One entry per CDR3 protein, called by TCRdb with MiXCR from the RT-PCR reads. The sample lists 500,000 to 750,000 distinct CDR3 sequences; roughly 15% were seen once. Unmatched junction bases numbered 7, after V lost 0 bases and J lost 8 bases. This CDR3 contains 15 residues. Per the germline V gene, CDR1 is SEHNR and CDR2 is FQNEAQ (reference sequence). On this clonotype itself: Its antigen is unidentified. This may arise from a read error, as a much more abundant clone is one base away. Likely a read error: the CDR3 ends without its conserved phenylalanine or tryptophan.

The J gene is TRBJ2-1, the V gene TRBV7-9; TRBD2 aligns across 7 bases. This specimen was PBMCs from blood, taken 12 days after vaccination. The TCR comes from a man aged 45-60 years who received an inactivated influenza vaccine. CDR3 DNA: TGTGCCAGCAGCTTAGCACTAGCGACCATGGATGAGCAGTTCATC. As protein: CASSLALATMDEQFI.